These T cell receptor beta chains were read from a single sample in a study of CD8 T cells in ankylosing spondylitis. Using its own MiXCR run on the 5' RACE reads, TCRdb lists one record per CDR3 protein. The repertoire includes roughly 240,000 distinct CDR3 sequences, approximately 7.6% of them detected once, and more than 4.5% sits in the top ten. The sample consisted of blood, either unsorted or a sorted T cell fraction (not recorded which). These receptors came from a female donor with ankylosing spondylitis or in good health (not recorded which). Both conserved end residues are part of each CDR3.

v_call,j_call,cdr3_aa
TRBV12-3/TRBV12-4,TRBJ2-4,CASSPARDRENIQYF
TRBV7-2,TRBJ2-3,CASCELAGGSTDTQYF
TRBV20-1,TRBJ2-3,CSAGQWGSTDTQYF
TRBV19,TRBJ1-5,CASRRGLQGEGNQPQHF
TRBV20-1,TRBJ2-2,CSAHRTSGNTGELFF
TRBV5-5,TRBJ2-1,CASSLGLAGAGEQFF
TRBV5-5,TRBJ2-7,CASSLIGLAAVEEQYF
TRBV20-1,TRBJ2-2,CSARPAQENTGELFF
TRBV28,TRBJ2-7,CASIAGTGVHEQYF
TRBV7-9,TRBJ2-5,CASSLRRDF
TRBV5-1,TRBJ1-1,CASSFQGAPNTEAFF
TRBV20-1,TRBJ2-5,CSARDQSSGRVRMGTQYF
TRBV7-6,TRBJ2-7,CASSLQESSYEQYF
TRBV6-1,TRBJ2-7,CASSEQGGPHEQYF
TRBV20-1,TRBJ1-1,CSARGGEQVNTEAFF
TRBV6-2/TRBV6-3,TRBJ2-1,CASSYVGDSSYNEQFF
TRBV5-1,TRBJ1-2,CASSLDDRGSRGYTF
TRBV12-3/TRBV12-4,TRBJ2-3,CASSGPRDTQYF
TRBV27,TRBJ2-1,CASSFPTSGSRTYNEQFF
TRBV20-1,TRBJ2-1,CSNAGSASYNEQFF
TRBV28,TRBJ2-6,CATAISGANVLTF
TRBV20-1,TRBJ2-7,CSARAGTYEQYF
TRBV6-1,TRBJ2-7,CASSRDRPSVGDYEQYF
TRBV18,TRBJ2-7,CASSAEGPAYEQYF
TRBV7-6,TRBJ2-1,CASSLKRLAPNNEQFF
TRBV3-1,TRBJ1-1,CASSLEWGTEAFF
TRBV4-3,TRBJ2-2,CASSQDVLAGGPGELFF
TRBV7-2,TRBJ1-2,CASSRTGLNYGYTF
TRBV7-3,TRBJ2-1,CASSLGAHNEQFF
TRBV29-1,TRBJ2-1,CSVEQGLAGEGNEQFF
TRBV6-2/TRBV6-3,TRBJ1-5,CASSYGGGPQHF
TRBV4-3,TRBJ2-5,CASSQGVLAKETQYF
TRBV11-2,TRBJ1-3,CASSLIRGSGNTIYF
TRBV29-1,TRBJ2-1,CSVDGLAGGFLDNEQFF
TRBV7-2,TRBJ2-3,CASSLWGSLAGADTQYF
TRBV7-9,TRBJ2-1,CASSLSGSGNEQFF
TRBV27,TRBJ1-5,CASSLRAGNSNQPQHF
TRBV7-2,TRBJ1-1,CASSPIINTEAFF
TRBV7-2,TRBJ2-1,CASSSGLARSEQFF
TRBV20-1,TRBJ2-1,CSALQYNEQFF
TRBV5-1,TRBJ2-1,CASSFSLRRQGWNEQFF
TRBV4-2,TRBJ1-6,CASSQEQVNSPLHF